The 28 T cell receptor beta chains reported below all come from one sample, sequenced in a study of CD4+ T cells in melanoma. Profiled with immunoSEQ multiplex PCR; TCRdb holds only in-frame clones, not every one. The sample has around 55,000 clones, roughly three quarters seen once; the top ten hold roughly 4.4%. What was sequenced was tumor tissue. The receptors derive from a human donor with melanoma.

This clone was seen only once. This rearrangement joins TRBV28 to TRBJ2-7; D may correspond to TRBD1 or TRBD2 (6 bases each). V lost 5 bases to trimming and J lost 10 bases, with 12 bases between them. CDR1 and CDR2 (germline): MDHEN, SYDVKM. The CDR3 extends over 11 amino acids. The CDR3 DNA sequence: TGTGCCAGCAGTCAACAGGGAGGACAGTACTTC. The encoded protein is CASSQQGGQYF.

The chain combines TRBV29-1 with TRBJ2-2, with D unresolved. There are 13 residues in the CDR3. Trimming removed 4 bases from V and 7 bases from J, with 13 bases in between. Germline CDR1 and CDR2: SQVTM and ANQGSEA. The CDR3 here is CSVVPHGGGELFF. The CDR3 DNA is TGCAGCGTTGTCCCCCATGGCGGCGGGGAGCTGTTTTTT.

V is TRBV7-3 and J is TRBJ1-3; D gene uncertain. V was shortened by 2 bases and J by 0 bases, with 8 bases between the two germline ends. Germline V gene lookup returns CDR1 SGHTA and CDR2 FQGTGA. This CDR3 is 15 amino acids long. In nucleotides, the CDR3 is TGTGCCAGCAGCTTAGTCGGCAGCTCTGGAAACACCATATATTTT. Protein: CASSLVGSSGNTIYF.

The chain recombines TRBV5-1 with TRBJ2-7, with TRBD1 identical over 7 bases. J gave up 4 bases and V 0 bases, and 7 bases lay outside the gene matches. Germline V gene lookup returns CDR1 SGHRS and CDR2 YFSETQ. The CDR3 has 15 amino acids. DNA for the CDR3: TGCGCCAGCAGCTTGGTTGGGCAGGGGGAATACGAGCAGTACTTC. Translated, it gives CASSLVGQGEYEQYF.

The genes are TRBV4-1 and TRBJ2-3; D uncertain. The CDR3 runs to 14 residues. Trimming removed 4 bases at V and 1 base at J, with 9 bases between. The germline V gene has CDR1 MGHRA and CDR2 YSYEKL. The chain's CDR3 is CASSPVGGTDTQYF. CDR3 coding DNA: TGCGCCAGCAGCCCCGTTGGGGGCACAGATACGCAGTATTTT.

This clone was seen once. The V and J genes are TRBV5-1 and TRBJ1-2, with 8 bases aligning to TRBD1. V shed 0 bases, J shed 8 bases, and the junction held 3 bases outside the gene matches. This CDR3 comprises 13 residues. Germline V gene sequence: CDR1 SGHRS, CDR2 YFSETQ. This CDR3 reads CASSLGTGQGYTF. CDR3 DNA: TGCGCCAGCAGCTTGGGGACAGGGCAAGGCTACACCTTC.

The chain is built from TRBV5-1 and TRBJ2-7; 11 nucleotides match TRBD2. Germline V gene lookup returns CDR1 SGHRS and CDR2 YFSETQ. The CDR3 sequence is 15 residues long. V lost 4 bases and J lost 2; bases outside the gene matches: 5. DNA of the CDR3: TGCGCCAGCAGCCCATCTAGCGGGGGGCCCTACGAGCAGTACTTC. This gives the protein CASSPSSGGPYEQYF.

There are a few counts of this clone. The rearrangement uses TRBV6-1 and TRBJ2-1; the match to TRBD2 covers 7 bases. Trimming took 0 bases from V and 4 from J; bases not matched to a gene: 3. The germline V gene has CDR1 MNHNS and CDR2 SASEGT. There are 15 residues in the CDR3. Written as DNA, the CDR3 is TGTGCCAGCAGTGAAGCTTGGGGAGGGTACAATGAGCAGTTCTTC. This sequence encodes CASSEAWGGYNEQFF.

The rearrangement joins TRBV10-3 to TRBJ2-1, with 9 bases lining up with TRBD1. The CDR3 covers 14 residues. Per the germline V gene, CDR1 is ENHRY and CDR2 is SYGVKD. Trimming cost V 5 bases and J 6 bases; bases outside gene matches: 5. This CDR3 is CAISIGTGFNEQFF. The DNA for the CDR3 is TGTGCCATCAGTATCGGGACAGGGTTCAATGAGCAGTTCTTC.

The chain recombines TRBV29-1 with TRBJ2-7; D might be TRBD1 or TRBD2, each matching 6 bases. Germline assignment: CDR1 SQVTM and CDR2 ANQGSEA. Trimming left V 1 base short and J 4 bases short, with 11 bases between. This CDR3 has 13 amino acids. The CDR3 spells CSVEVRGQYEQYF. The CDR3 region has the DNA TGCAGCGTTGAAGTTCGGGGGCAATACGAGCAGTACTTC.

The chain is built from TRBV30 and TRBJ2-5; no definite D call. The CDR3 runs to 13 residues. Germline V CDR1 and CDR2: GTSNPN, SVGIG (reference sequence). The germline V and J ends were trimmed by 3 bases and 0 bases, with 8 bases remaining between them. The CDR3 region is CAWRVADQETQYF. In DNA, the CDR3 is TGTGCCTGGAGAGTAGCAGACCAAGAGACCCAGTACTTC.

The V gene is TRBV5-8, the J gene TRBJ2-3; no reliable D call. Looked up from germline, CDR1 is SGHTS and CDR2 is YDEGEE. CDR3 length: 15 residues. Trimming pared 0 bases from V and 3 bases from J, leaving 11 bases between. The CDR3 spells CASSLGYIGTDTQYF. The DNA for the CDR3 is TGTGCCAGCAGCTTGGGGTATATAGGTACAGATACGCAGTATTTT.

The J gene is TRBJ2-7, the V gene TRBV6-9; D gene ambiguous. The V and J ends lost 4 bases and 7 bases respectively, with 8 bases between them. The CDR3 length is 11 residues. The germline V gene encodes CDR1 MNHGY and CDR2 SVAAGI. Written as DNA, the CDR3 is TGTGCCAGCAGTTCCGGGCTTGAGCAGTACTTC. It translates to CASSSGLEQYF.

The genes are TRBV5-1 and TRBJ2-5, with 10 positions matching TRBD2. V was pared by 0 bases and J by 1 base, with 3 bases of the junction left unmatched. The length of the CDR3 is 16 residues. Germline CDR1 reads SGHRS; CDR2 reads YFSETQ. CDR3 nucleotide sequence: TGCGCCAGCAGCTTGGGGGTAGCGGGGGGCCAAGAGACCCAGTACTTC. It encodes CASSLGVAGGQETQYF.

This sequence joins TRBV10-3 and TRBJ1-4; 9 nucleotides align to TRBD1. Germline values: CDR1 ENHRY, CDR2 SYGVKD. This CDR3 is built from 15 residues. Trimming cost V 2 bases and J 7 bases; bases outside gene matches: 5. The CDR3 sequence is CAISEAGQGGEKLFF. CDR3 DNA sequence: TGTGCCATCAGTGAGGCGGGACAGGGAGGTGAAAAACTGTTTTTT.

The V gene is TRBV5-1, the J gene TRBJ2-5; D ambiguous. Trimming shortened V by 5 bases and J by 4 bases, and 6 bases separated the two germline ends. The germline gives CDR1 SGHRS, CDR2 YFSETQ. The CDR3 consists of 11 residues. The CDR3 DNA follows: TGCGCCAGCAGGGGTCGAGAGACCCAGTACTTC. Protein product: CASRGRETQYF.

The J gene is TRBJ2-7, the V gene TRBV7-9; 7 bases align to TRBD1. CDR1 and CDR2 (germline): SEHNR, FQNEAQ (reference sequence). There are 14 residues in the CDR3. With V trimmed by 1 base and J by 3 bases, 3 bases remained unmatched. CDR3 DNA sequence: TGTGCCAGCAGCTTAGTCGACAGGGACTACGAGCAGTACTTC. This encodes CASSLVDRDYEQYF.

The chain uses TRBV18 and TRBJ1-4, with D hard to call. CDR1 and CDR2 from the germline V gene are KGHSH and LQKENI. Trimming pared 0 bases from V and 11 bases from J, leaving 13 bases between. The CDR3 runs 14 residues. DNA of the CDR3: TGTGCCAGCTCACCACCGGAAGGGAGGAGGAAACTGTTTTTT. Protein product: CASSPPEGRRKLFF.

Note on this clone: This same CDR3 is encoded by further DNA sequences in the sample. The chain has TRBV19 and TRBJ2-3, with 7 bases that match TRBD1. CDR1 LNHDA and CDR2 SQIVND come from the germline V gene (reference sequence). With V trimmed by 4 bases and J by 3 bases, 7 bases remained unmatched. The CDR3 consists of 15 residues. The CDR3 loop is CASSTSGQPTDTQYF. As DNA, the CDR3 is TGTGCCAGTAGTACGTCGGGACAGCCGACAGATACGCAGTATTTT.

The CDR3 DNA follows: TGTGCCAGCAGCTTGGGACTCCTACTCACAGATACGCAGTATTTT. This sequence encodes CASSLGLLLTDTQYF. The chain recombines TRBV5-6 with TRBJ2-3; D gene uncertain. The germline V gene encodes CDR1 SGHDT and CDR2 YYEEEE. The CDR3 contains 15 residues. The ends were cut back, 0 bases at V and 2 bases at J, with 10 bases in the middle.

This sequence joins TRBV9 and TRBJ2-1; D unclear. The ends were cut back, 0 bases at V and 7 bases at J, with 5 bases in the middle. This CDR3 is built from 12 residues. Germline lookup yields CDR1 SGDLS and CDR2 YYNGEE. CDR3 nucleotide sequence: TGTGCCAGCAGCGTAGCTACAAATGAGCAGTTCTTC. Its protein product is CASSVATNEQFF.

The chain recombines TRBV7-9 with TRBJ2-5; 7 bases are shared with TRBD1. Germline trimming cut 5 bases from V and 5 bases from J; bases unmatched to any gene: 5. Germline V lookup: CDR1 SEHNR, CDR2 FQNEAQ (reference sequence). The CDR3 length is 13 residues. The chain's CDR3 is CASSPRGPETQYF. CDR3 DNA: TGTGCCAGCAGCCCAAGGGGGCCGGAGACCCAGTACTTC. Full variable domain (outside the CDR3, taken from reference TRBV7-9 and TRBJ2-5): DTGVSQNPRHKITKRGQNVTFRCDPISEHNRLYWYRQTLGQGPEFLTYFQNEAQLEKSRLLSDRFSAERPKGSFSTLEIQRTEQGDSAMYLCASSPRGPETQYFGPGTRLLVL.

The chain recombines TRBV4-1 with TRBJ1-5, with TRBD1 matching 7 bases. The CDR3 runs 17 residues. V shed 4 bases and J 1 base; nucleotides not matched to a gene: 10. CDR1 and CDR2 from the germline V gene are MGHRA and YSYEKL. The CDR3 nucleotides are TGCGCCAGCAGCCCAGGGGGTAGTAGGCCAAGCAATCAGCCCCAGCATTTT. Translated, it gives CASSPGGSRPSNQPQHF.

The CDR3 sequence: CASRHGQGARGYTF. The CDR3 DNA is TGTGCCAGCAGGCACGGACAGGGGGCGCGTGGCTACACCTTC. The rearrangement uses TRBV7-2 and TRBJ1-2, with 11 bases fitting TRBD1. CDR3 length: 14 amino acids. The junction had 7 bases not matched to a gene; V was cut back by 6 bases and J by 7 bases. Germline V CDR1 and CDR2: SGHTA, FQGNSA.

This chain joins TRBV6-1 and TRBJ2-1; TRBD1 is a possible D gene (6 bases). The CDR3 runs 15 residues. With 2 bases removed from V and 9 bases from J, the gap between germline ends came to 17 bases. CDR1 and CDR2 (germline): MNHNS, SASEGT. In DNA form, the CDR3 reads TGTGCCAGCAGTGAAAGGGGGTACGGGGTGAGTGAGCAGTTCTTC. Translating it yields CASSERGYGVSEQFF.

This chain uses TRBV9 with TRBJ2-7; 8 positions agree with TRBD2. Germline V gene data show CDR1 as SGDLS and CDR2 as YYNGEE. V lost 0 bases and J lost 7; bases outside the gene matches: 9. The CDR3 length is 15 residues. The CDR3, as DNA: TGTGCCAGCAGCGTAGGGGCCGGGGGGGCGGAAGAGCAGTACTTC. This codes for CASSVGAGGAEEQYF.

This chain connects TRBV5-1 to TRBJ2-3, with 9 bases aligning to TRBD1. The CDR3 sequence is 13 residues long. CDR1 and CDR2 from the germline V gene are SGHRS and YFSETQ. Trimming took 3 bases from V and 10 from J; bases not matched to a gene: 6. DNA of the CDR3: TGCGCCAGCAGCTCACCGGGACAGGGCCCGCAGTATTTT. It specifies CASSSPGQGPQYF. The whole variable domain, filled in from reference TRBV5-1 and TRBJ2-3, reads KAGVTQTPRYLIKTRGQQVTLSCSPISGHRSVSWYQQTPGQGLQFLFEYFSETQRNKGNFPGRFSGRQFSNSRSEMNVSTLELGDSALYLCASSSPGQGPQYFGPGTRLTVL.

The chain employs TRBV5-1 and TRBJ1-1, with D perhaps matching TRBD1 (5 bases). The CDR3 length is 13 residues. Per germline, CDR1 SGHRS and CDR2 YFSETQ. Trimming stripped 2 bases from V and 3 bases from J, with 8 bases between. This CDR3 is CASSFWGDTEAFF. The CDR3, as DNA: TGCGCCAGCAGCTTTTGGGGGGACACTGAAGCTTTCTTT.